The present T cell receptor beta chain was sequenced within a study of shared clonotypes between healthy human individuals. In the study overall: The cohort had two women and a few men, ages 18 to 49. Study-level points and caveats: Clonotype sharing among the donors was expected to vary with sequencing depth. Non-shared clonotypes were found to have lower generation probabilities than the clonotypes that were shared by all four of the sorted-subset donors.

Only a few counts were recorded for this clone. Antigen unknown. All donors were Caucasian adults living in Nashville, Tennessee. Clones were sequenced by immunoSEQ multiplex PCR, and TCRdb holds only the in-frame ones, with some missing. The sample has about a million clones; about 77% are singletons. V lost 0 bases, J lost 13 bases, and 12 bases lay in between. This CDR3 comprises 12 residues. Germline loops: CDR1 WSHSY, CDR2 SAAADI. The V call is TRBV10-2, the J call TRBJ2-5, with D perhaps matching TRBD2 (6 bases). This receptor was taken from a young man in good health. Sequenced: memory CD4+ T cells sorted from blood. Subset noted: CD45RA-negative fraction. The CDR3 DNA follows: TGCGCCAGCAGTGAGTCGGGCGGGAACCGGTACTTC. As protein: CASSESGGNRYF.